A selection of T cell receptor beta chains follows, all from one sample in a study of blood T cell repertoires in COVID-19. The repertoire was sequenced with immunoSEQ multiplex PCR; TCRdb's copy has only in-frame clones and lacks some. The sample lists fewer than 500,000 clones, 85% to 90% occurring once. Sequencing used PBMCs or T cells enriched from blood (not recorded which). Receptor source: a woman aged 25 to 39 with acute COVID-19. CDR3s include the opening cysteine and the closing phenylalanine or tryptophan. The D gene is left open where the match is weak. Clone size is not always given. Where it is, it says once, few, many or a class for expanded clones.

v_call	d_call	j_call	clone_size	cdr3_aa	cdr3_nt
TRBV12-2	-	TRBJ2-7	-	CASRRDRGFYEQYF	TGTGCAAGTCGCCGGGACAGGGGCTTTTACGAGCAGTACTTC
TRBV5-8	-	TRBJ1-5	-	CASSFRGPNQPQHF	TGTGCCAGCAGCTTTCGCGGGCCAAATCAGCCCCAGCATTTT
TRBV9	-	TRBJ1-3	-	CASSAQYGDTIYF	TGTGCCAGCAGCGCGCAATACGGAGACACCATATATTTT
TRBV9	TRBD1	TRBJ1-1	-	CASSGGQAPSFEAFF	TGTGCCAGCAGCGGGGGACAGGCCCCCTCCTTTGAAGCTTTCTTT
TRBV9	-	TRBJ2-7	few	CASSGGDSHPYEQYF	TGTGCCAGCAGCGGCGGGGACTCTCATCCCTACGAGCAGTACTTC
TRBV27	TRBD1	TRBJ1-4	-	CASRKDRGRSNEKLFF	TGTGCCAGCAGAAAAGACAGGGGGCGTAGTAATGAAAAACTGTTTTTT
TRBV15	TRBD1	TRBJ1-1	-	CATSKDRGTEAFF	TGTGCCACCAGCAAAGACAGGGGGACTGAAGCTTTCTTT
TRBV11-1	TRBD1	TRBJ2-2	once	CASSSEGGAAGELFF	TGTGCCAGCAGCAGCGAAGGGGGCGCCGCCGGGGAGCTGTTTTTT
TRBV3-1/TRBV3-2	-	TRBJ1-2	-	CASSQRDNYGYTF	TGTGCCAGCAGCCAACGAGATAACTATGGCTACACCTTC
TRBV6-4	TRBD1	TRBJ2-7	-	CASSVGQGTYEQYF	TGTGCCAGCAGTGTGGGACAGGGAACCTACGAGCAGTACTTC
TRBV6-1	TRBD1	TRBJ1-5	-	CASSDAGTGSIVLFGPQHF	TGTGCCAGCAGTGACGCCGGGACAGGGTCAATTGTTCTGTTCGGGCCCCAGCATTTT
TRBV2	-	TRBJ1-3	-	CASSVGQGGNTIYF	TGTGCCAGCAGTGTGGGGCAGGGAGGAAACACCATATATTTT
TRBV29-1	TRBD1	TRBJ2-7	-	CSVGGTGQTYEQYF	TGCAGCGTTGGGGGGACAGGTCAGACCTACGAGCAGTACTTC
TRBV27	TRBD1	TRBJ1-6	-	CASSDRGNSPLHF	TGTGCCAGCAGCGACAGGGGGAATTCACCCCTCCACTTT
TRBV2	-	TRBJ2-5	-	CASRRQPQETQYF	TGTGCCAGCAGAAGACAACCTCAAGAGACCCAGTACTTC
TRBV14	TRBD2	TRBJ2-3	-	CASSQGRGGVDTQYF	TGTGCCAGCAGCCAAGGTCGGGGGGGCGTAGATACGCAGTATTTT
TRBV19	-	TRBJ2-7	-	CASTSTQGLRDEQYF	TGTGCCAGTACGAGCACCCAGGGGCTTCGGGACGAGCAGTACTTC
TRBV5-4	TRBD1	TRBJ1-2	-	CASSLQGAGYGYTF	TGTGCCAGCAGCTTACAGGGGGCCGGCTATGGCTACACCTTC
TRBV7-2	TRBD2	TRBJ2-3	-	CASSLGLADTQYF	TGTGCCAGCAGCTTAGGACTAGCGGATACGCAGTATTTT
TRBV6-2/TRBV6-3	-	TRBJ2-7	-	CASSPSPYEQYF	TGTGCCAGCAGTCCCTCCCCGTACGAGCAGTACTTC
TRBV6-1	-	TRBJ1-5	-	CASSDSRNQPQHF	TGTGCCAGCAGTGATAGCAGAAATCAGCCCCAGCATTTT
TRBV6-1	TRBD1	TRBJ1-5	-	CASSDRGLNPPQHF	TGTGCCAGCAGTGATAGGGGGCTAAATCCGCCCCAGCATTTT
TRBV9	-	TRBJ2-3	-	CASSPDRTPSGTDTQYF	TGTGCCAGCAGCCCCGACAGGACCCCTAGTGGGACAGATACGCAGTATTTT
TRBV29-1	TRBD1	TRBJ1-2	-	CSVRTGDGYTF	TGCAGCGTTCGGACAGGGGATGGCTACACCTTC
TRBV6-5	-	TRBJ1-2	once	CASSYSRQLYYGYTF	TGTGCCAGCAGTTACTCGAGACAGTTGTACTATGGCTACACCTTC
TRBV30	-	TRBJ1-3	-	CAYEGGSGNTIYF	TGTGCCTATGAGGGTGGCTCTGGAAACACCATATATTTT
TRBV5-6	-	TRBJ2-1	-	CASSLARHTSSYNEQFF	TGTGCCAGCAGCTTGGCAAGGCATACTAGCTCCTACAATGAGCAGTTCTTC
TRBV18	-	TRBJ1-5	many	CASSPAGGNSNQPQHF	TGTGCCAGCTCCCCTGCAGGCGGGAATAGCAATCAGCCCCAGCATTTT
TRBV7-9	-	TRBJ2-7	-	CASSHETGKEQYF	TGTGCCAGCAGCCATGAGACAGGCAAAGAGCAGTACTTC